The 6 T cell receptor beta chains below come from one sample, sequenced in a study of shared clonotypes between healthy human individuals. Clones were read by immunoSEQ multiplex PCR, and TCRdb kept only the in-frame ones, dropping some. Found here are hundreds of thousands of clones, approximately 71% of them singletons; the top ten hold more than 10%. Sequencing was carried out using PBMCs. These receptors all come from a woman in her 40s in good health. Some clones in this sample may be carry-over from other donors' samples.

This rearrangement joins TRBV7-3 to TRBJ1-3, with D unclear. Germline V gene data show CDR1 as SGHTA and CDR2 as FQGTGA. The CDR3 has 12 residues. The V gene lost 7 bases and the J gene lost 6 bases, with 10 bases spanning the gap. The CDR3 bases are TGTGCCAGCAACTCAGTAGTAAACACCATATATTTT. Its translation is CASNSVVNTIYF.

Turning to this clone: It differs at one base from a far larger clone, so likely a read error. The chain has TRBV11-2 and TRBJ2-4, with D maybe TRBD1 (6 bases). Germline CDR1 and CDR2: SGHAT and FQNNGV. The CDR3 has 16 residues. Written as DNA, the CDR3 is TGTGCCAGCAGCCGTTTGCAGGGGTCCTCCAAAAACATTCGGTACTTC. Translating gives CASSRLQGSSKNIRYF.

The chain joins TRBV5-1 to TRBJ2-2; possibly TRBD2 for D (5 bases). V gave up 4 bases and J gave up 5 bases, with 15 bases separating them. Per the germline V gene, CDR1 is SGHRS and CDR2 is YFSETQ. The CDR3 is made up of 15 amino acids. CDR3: CASSPNSGGTGELFF. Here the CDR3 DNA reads TGCGCCAGCAGCCCGAACAGCGGTGGGACCGGGGAGCTGTTTTTT.

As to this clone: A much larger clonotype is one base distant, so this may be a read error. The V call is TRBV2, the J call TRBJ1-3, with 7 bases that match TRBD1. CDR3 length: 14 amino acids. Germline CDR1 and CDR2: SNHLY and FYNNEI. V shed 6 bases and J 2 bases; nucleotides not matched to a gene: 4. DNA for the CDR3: TGTGCCAGCAGCCCAGGGACAGCTGGAAACACCATATATTTT. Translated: CASSPGTAGNTIYF.

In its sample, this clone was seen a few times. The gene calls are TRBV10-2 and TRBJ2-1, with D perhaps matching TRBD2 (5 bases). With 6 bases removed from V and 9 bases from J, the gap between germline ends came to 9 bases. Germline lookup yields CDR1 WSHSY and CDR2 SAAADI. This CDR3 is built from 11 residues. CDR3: CASRKGVEQFF. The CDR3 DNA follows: TGCGCCAGCAGAAAGGGAGTTGAGCAGTTCTTC.

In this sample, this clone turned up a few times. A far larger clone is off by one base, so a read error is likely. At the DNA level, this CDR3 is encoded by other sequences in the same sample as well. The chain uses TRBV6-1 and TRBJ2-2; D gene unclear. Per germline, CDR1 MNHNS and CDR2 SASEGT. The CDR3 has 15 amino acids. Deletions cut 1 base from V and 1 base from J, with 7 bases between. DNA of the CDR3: TGTGCCAGCAGTGAAGAAGAAGGGAACACCGGGGAGCTGTTTTTT. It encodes CASSEEEGNTGELFF.